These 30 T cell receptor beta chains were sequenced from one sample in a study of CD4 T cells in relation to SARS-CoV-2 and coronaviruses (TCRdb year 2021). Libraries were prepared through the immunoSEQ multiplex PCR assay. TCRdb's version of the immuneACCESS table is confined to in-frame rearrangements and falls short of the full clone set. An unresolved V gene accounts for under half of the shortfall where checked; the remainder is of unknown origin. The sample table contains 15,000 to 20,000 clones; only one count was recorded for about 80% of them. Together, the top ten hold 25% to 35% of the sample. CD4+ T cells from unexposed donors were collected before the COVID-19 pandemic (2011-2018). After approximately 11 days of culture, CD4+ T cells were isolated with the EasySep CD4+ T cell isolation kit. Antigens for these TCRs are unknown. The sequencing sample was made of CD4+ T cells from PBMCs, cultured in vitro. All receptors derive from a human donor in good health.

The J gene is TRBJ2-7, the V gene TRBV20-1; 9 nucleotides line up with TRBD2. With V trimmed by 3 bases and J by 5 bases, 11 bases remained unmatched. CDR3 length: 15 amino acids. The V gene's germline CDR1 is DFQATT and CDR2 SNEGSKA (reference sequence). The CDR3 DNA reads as TGCAGTGCTAGTGATACCGGGACTAGCATCAACGAGCAGTACTTC. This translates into CSASDTGTSINEQYF.

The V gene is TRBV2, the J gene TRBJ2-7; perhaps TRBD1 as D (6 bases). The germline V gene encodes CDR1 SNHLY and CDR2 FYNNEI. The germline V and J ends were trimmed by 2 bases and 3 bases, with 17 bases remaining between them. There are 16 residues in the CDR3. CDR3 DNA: TGTGCCAGCAGTGAACTCAGGACAGAGAATCTCTACGAGCAGTACTTC. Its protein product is CASSELRTENLYEQYF.

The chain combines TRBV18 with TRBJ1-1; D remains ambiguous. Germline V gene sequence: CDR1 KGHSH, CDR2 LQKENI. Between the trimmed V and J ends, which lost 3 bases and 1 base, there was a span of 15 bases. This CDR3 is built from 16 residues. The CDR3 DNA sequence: TGTGCCAGCTCACCTCATTCGGTGAGGGAGAACACTGAAGCTTTCTTT. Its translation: CASSPHSVRENTEAFF.

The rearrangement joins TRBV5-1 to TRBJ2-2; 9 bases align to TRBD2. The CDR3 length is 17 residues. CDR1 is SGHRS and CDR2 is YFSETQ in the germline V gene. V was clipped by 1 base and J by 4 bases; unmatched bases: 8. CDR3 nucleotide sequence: TGCGCCAGCAGCTTGCGCCGAGCGGGAGGAGGCACCGGGGAGCTGTTTTTT. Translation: CASSLRRAGGGTGELFF.

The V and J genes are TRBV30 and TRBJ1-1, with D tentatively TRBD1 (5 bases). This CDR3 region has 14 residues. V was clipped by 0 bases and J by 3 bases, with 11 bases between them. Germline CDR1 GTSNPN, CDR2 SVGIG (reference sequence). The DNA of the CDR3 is TGTGCCTGGAGTGTACGTCTGGGGGACACTGAAGCTTTCTTT. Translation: CAWSVRLGDTEAFF.

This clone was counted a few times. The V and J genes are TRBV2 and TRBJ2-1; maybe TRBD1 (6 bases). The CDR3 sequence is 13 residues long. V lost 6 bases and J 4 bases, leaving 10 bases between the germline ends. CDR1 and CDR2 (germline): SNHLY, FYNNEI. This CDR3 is CASSPDRYNEQFF. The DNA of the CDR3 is TGTGCCAGCAGCCCGGACAGATACAATGAGCAGTTCTTC. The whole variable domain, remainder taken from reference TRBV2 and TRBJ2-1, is EPEVTQTPSHQVTQMGQEVILRCVPISNHLYFYWYRQILGQKVEFLVSFYNNEISEKSEIFDDQFSVERPDGSNFTLKIRSTKLEDSAMYFCASSPDRYNEQFFGPGTRLTVL.

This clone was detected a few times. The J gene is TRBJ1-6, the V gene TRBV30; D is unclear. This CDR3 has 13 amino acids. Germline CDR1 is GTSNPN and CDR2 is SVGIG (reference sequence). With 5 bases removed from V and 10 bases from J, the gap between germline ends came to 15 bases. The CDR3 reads CAWRRGVGSPLHF. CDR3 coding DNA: TGTGCCTGGCGCCGCGGGGTGGGATCACCCCTCCACTTT.

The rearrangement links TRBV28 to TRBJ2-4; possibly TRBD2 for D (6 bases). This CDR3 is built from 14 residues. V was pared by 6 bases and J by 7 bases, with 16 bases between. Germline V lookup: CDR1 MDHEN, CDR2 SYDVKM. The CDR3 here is CASSPTGDVNIQYF. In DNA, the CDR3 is TGTGCCAGCAGCCCCACGGGAGACGTCAACATTCAGTACTTC.

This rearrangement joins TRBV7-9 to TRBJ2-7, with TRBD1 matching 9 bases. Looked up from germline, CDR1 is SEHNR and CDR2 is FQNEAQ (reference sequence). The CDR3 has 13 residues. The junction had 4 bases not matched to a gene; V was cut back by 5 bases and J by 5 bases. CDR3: CASSARQGDEQYF. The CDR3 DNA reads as TGTGCCAGCAGCGCGCGACAGGGGGACGAGCAGTACTTC.

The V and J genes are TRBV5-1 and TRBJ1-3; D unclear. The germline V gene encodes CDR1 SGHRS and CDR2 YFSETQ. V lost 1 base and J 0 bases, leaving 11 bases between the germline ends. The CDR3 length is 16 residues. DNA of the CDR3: TGCGCCAGCAGCTTGTCACAGACAAGCTCTGGAAACACCATATATTTT. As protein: CASSLSQTSSGNTIYF.

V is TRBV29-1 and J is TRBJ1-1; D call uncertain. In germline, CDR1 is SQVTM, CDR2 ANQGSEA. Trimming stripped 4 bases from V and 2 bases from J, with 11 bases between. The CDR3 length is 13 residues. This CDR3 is CSVAALGNTEAFF. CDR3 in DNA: TGCAGCGTTGCTGCATTAGGTAACACTGAAGCTTTCTTT.

The CDR3 protein is CASSFRDGSYEQYF. The CDR3 DNA reads as TGTGCCAGCAGCTTCCGGGACGGCTCCTACGAGCAGTACTTC. The rearrangement links TRBV7-9 to TRBJ2-7; the D gene could be TRBD1 or TRBD2 (5 bases each). V was trimmed by 3 bases and J by 0 bases, leaving 9 bases between them. The germline CDR1 and CDR2 sequences are SEHNR and FQNEAQ (reference sequence). The CDR3 consists of 14 residues.

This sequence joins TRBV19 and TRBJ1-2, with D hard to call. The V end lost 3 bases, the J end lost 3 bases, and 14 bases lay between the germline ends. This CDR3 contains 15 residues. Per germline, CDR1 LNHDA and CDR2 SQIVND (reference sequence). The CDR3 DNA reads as TGTGCCAGTAGTATCATTGGGCTCTCTGACTATGGCTACACCTTC. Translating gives CASSIIGLSDYGYTF.

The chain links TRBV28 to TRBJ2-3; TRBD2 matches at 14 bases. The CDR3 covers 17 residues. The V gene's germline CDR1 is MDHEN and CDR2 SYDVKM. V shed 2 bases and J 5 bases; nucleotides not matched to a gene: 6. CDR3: CASSLGTSGRGGDTQYF. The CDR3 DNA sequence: TGTGCCAGCAGTTTAGGGACTAGCGGGAGAGGGGGAGATACGCAGTATTTT.

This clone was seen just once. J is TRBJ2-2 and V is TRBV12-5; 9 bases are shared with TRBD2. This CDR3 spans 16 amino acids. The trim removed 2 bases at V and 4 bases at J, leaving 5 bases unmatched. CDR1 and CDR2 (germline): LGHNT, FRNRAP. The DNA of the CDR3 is TGTGCTAGTGGTTTGCTAGCGGGAACCCTCACCGGGGAGCTGTTTTTT. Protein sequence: CASGLLAGTLTGELFF.

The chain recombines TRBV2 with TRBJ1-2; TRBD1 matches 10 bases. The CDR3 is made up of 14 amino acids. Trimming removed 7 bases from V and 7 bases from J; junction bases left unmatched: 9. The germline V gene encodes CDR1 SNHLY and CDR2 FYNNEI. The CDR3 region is CASTMTGGVSGYTF. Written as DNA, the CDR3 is TGTGCCAGCACCATGACAGGGGGCGTAAGTGGCTACACCTTC.

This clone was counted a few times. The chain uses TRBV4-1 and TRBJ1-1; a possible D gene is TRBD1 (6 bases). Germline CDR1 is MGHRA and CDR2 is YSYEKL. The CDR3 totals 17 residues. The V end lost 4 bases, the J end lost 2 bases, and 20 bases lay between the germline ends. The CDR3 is CASSPQSGTLYNTEAFF. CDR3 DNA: TGCGCCAGCAGCCCTCAATCCGGGACACTTTATAACACTGAAGCTTTCTTT.

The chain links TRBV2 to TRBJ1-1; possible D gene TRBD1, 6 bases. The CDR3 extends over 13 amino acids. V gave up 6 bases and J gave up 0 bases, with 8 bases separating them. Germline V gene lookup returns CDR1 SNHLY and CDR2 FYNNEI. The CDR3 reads CASSRGLNTEAFF. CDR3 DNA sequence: TGTGCCAGCAGCAGGGGACTGAACACTGAAGCTTTCTTT.

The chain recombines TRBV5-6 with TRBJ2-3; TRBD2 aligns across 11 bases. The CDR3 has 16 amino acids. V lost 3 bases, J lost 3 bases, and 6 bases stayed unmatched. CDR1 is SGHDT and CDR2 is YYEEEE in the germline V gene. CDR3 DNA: TGTGCCAGCAGCTATTATAGCGGGAGGGGTACAGATACGCAGTATTTT. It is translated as CASSYYSGRGTDTQYF. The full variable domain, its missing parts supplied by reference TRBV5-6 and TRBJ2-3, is DAGVTQSPTHLIKTRGQQVTLRCSPKSGHDTVSWYQQALGQGPQFIFQYYEEEERQRGNFPDRFSGHQFPNYSSELNVNALLLGDSALYLCASSYYSGRGTDTQYFGPGTRLTVL.

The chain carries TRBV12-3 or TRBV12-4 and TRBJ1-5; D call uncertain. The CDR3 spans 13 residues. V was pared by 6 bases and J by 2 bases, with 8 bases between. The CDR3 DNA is TGTGCCAGCAGCCCCCAGGGCAATCAGCCCCAGCATTTT. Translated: CASSPQGNQPQHF.

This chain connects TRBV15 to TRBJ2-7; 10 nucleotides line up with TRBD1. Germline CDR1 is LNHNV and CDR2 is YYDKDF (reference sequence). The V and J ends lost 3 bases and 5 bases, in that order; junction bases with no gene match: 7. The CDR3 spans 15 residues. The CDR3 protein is CATSSRTGGLDEQYF. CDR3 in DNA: TGTGCCACCAGCAGCCGGACAGGGGGGTTGGACGAGCAGTACTTC.

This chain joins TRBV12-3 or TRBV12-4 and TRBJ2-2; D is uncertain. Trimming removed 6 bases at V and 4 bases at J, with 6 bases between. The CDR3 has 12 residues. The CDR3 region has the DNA TGTGCCAGCAGGGTACTCACCGGGGAGCTGTTTTTT. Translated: CASRVLTGELFF.

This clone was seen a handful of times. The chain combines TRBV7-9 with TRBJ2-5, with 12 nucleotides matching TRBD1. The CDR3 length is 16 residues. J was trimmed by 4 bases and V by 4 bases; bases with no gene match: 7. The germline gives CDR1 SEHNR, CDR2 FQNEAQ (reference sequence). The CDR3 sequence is CASSSGDRGRIETQYF. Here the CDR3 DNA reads TGTGCCAGCAGCTCCGGGGACAGGGGGCGCATAGAGACCCAGTACTTC.

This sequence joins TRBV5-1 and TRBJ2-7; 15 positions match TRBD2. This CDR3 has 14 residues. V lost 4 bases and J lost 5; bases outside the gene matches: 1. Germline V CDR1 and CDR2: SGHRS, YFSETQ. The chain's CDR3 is CASSRTSGRDEQYF. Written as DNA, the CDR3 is TGCGCCAGCAGCCGGACTAGCGGGAGGGACGAGCAGTACTTC.

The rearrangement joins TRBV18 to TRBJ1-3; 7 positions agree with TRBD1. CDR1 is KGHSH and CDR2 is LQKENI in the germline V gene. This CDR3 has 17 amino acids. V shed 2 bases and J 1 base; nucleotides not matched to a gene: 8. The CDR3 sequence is CASSPTSGTDSGNTIYF. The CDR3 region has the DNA TGTGCCAGCTCACCAACTTCCGGGACAGATTCTGGAAACACCATATATTTT.

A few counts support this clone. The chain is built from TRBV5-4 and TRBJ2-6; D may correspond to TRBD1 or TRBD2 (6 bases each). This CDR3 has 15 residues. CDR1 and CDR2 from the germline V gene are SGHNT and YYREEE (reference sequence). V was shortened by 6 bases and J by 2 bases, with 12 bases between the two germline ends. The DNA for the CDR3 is TGTGCCAGCACGCTAAGGGGGGCTGGGGCCAACGTCCTGACTTTC. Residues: CASTLRGAGANVLTF.

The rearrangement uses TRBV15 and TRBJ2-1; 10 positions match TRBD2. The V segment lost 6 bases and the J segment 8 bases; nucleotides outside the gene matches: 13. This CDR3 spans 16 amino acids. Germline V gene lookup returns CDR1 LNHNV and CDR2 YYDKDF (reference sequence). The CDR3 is CATRDPKTSGLYEQFF. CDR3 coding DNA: TGTGCCACCAGAGATCCTAAGACTAGCGGGTTGTATGAGCAGTTCTTC.

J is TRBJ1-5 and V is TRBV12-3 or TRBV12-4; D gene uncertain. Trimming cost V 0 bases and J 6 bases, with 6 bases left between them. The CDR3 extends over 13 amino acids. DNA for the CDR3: TGTGCCAGCAGTTTAGCTGCCAGTCAGCCCCAGCATTTT. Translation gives CASSLAASQPQHF.

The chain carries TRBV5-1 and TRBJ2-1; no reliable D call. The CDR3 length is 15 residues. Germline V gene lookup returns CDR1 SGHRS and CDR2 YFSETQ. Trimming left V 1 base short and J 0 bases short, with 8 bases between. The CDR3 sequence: CASSLQLSSYNEQFF. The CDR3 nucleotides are TGCGCCAGCAGCTTGCAGTTGAGCTCCTACAATGAGCAGTTCTTC. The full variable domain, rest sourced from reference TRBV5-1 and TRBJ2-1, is KAGVTQTPRYLIKTRGQQVTLSCSPISGHRSVSWYQQTPGQGLQFLFEYFSETQRNKGNFPGRFSGRQFSNSRSEMNVSTLELGDSALYLCASSLQLSSYNEQFFGPGTRLTVL.

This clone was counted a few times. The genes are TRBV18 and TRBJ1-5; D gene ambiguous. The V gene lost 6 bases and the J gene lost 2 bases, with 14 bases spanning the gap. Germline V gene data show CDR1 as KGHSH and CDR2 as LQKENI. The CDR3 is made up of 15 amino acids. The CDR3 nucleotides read TGTGCCAGCTCGACCGCCGCCGGGGGCAATCAGCCCCAGCATTTT. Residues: CASSTAAGGNQPQHF.